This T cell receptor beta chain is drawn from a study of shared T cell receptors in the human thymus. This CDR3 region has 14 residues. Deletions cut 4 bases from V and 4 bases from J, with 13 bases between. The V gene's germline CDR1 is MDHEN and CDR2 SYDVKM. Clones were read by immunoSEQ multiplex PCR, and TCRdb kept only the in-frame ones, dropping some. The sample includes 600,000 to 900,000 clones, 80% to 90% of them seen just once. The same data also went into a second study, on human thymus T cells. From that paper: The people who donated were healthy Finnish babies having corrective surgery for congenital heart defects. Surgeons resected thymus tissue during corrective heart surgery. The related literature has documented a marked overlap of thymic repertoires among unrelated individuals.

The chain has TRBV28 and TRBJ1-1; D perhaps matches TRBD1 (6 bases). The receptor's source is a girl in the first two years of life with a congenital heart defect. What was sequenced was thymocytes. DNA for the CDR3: TGTGCCAGCAGTTACAACAGGGTAGGCACTGAAGCTTTCTTT. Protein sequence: CASSYNRVGTEAFF.